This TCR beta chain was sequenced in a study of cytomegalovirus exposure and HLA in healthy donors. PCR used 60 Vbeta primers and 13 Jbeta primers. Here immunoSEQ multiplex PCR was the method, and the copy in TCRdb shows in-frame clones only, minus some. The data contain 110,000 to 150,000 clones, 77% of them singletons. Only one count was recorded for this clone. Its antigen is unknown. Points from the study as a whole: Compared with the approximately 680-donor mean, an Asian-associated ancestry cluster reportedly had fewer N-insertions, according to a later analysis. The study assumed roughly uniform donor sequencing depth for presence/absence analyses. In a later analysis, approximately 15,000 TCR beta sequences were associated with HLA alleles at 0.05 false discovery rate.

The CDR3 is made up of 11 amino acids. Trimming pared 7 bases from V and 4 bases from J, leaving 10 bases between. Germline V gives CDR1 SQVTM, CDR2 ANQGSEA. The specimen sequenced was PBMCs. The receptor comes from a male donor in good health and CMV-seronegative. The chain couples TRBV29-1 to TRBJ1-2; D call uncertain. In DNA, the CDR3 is TGCAGCGCCCGAGCTCTCTATGGCTACACCTTC. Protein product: CSARALYGYTF. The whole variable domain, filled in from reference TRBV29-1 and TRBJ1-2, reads SAVISQKPSRDICQRGTSLTIQCQVDSQVTMMFWYRQQPGQSLTLIATANQGSEATYESGFVIDKFPISRPNLTFSTLTVSNMSPEDSSIYLCSARALYGYTFGSGTRLTVV.